This T cell receptor (beta chain) was captured in a study of identical twins. This clonotype was observed a handful of times. MiXCR, run by TCRdb on the 5' RACE reads, gives a single entry per CDR3 protein. Of 1.5 million to 2 million distinct CDR3 sequences listed, around 29% were seen once; the top ten hold 0.25% to 0.3%. The germline V and J ends were trimmed by 3 bases and 4 bases, with 13 bases remaining between them. The CDR3 loop spans 15 amino acids. Per the germline V gene, CDR1 is LNHDA and CDR2 is SQIVND (reference sequence). The sequence derives from a newborn girl in good health. V is TRBV19 and J is TRBJ2-1; possibly TRBD1 or TRBD2 for D (6 bases each). Input material: cord blood. The CDR3 reads CASSIWGAGYNEQFF. The CDR3 region has the DNA TGTGCCAGTAGTATCTGGGGGGCAGGGTACAATGAGCAGTTCTTC.